Presented here are 28 T cell receptor beta chains from one specimen sequenced in a study of radiotherapy plus CTLA-4 blockade in lung cancer. Assay used: immunoSEQ multiplex PCR; TCRdb lists only in-frame clones, some missing. The table lists roughly 55,000 clones, approximately 68% of them singletons, with about 9% in the top ten. Sequences were derived from peripheral blood, sampled from a patient treated with radiotherapy plus ipilimumab. Receptor source: a human donor with non-small cell lung cancer whose response to radiotherapy plus ipilimumab could not be evaluated.

This chain links TRBV19 with TRBJ1-2; perhaps TRBD1 as D (5 bases). The germline V gene encodes CDR1 LNHDA and CDR2 SQIVND (reference sequence). V was shortened by 9 bases and J by 2 bases, with 16 bases between the two germline ends. This CDR3 has 14 residues. The CDR3 loop is CASRSRAQNYGYTF. The CDR3 DNA sequence: TGTGCCAGCAGATCCAGGGCTCAGAACTATGGCTACACCTTC. Looking up the rest from reference TRBV19 and TRBJ1-2 gives the full variable domain: DGGITQSPKYLFRKEGQNVTLSCEQNLNHDAMYWYRQDPGQGLRLIYYSQIVNDFQKGDIAEGYSVSREKKESFPLTVTSAQKNPTAFYLCASRSRAQNYGYTFGSGTRLTVV.

This clone was counted between two and nine times. The V gene is TRBV29-1, the J gene TRBJ2-6, with 10 bases matching TRBD1. In germline, CDR1 is SQVTM, CDR2 ANQGSEA. The CDR3 extends over 15 amino acids. The junction had 6 bases not matched to a gene; V was cut back by 7 bases and J by 3 bases. The CDR3 loop is CSARGQGSGANVLTF. For the CDR3, the DNA is TGCAGCGCGAGGGGACAGGGGAGTGGGGCCAACGTCCTGACTTTC.

There are a few counts of this clone. The V and J genes are TRBV19 and TRBJ1-2; TRBD1 might be the D (5 bases). The CDR3 is 15 residues long. Trimming took 7 bases from V and 2 from J, leaving 17 bases between them. Germline CDR1 reads LNHDA; CDR2 reads SQIVND (reference sequence). This CDR3 is CASMGRRRWNYGYTF. The CDR3 DNA follows: TGTGCCAGTATGGGGCGGCGGCGCTGGAACTATGGCTACACCTTC.

The V and J genes are TRBV2 and TRBJ2-1; the match to TRBD2 covers 9 bases. The CDR3 runs 14 residues. Germline lookup yields CDR1 SNHLY and CDR2 FYNNEI. V dropped 0 bases and J dropped 15; count of bases not matched to a gene: 9. For the CDR3, the DNA is TGTGCCAGCAGTGAAGCGCTTAGAGCGGGAGGTGGGTTCTTC. It yields the protein CASSEALRAGGGFF.

The gene calls are TRBV6-1 and TRBJ2-7; 8 nucleotides agree with TRBD2. This CDR3 contains 14 residues. J lost 6 bases, V lost 5 bases, and 9 bases had no gene match. Germline V lookup: CDR1 MNHNS, CDR2 SASEGT. CDR3 sequence: CASSQDYRGGEQYF. DNA for the CDR3: TGTGCCAGCAGTCAGGACTATCGGGGGGGCGAGCAGTACTTC.

The chain couples TRBV7-9 to TRBJ2-3; 8 bases line up with TRBD2. The CDR3 covers 15 residues. J gave up 3 bases and V 2 bases, and 4 bases lay outside the gene matches. Germline CDR1 and CDR2: SEHNR and FQNEAQ (reference sequence). CDR3 DNA: TGTGCCAGCAGCTTACCGGCTAGCGGGACAGATACGCAGTATTTT. Protein sequence: CASSLPASGTDTQYF.

With respect to this clone: At one end, the junction sequence differs from germline, possibly due to a read error. The rearrangement uses TRBV9 and TRBJ2-1, with 11 bases matching TRBD2. Germline V lookup: CDR1 SGDLS, CDR2 YYNGEE. The CDR3 length is 13 residues. The CDR3 DNA follows: TGTGCCAGTAGCGGGAGGGCCTGGGATGAGCAGTTCTTC. This codes for CASSGRAWDEQFF.

The chain combines TRBV19 with TRBJ2-7, with 11 bases matching TRBD2. Germline trimming cut 3 bases from V and 5 bases from J; bases unmatched to any gene: 9. The length of the CDR3 is 16 residues. Per germline, CDR1 LNHDA and CDR2 SQIVND (reference sequence). CDR3: CASSIGLAGGPHEQYF. The CDR3 coding sequence is TGTGCCAGTAGTATCGGGCTAGCGGGAGGTCCGCACGAGCAGTACTTC.

CDR3 nucleotides: TGTGCCAGCAGGTTGGGGACAGCTTGGAACACTGAAGCTTTCTTT. This sequence encodes CASRLGTAWNTEAFF. The V gene is TRBV6-5, the J gene TRBJ1-1, with 7 bases aligning to TRBD1. The CDR3 loop spans 15 amino acids. The germline CDR1 and CDR2 sequences are MNHEY and SVGAGI. Trimming cost V 6 bases and J 1 base; bases outside gene matches: 8.

The chain carries TRBV4-1 and TRBJ2-5; 7 nucleotides line up with TRBD1. V was pared by 6 bases and J by 3 bases, with 7 bases of the junction left unmatched. Germline CDR1 reads MGHRA; CDR2 reads YSYEKL. This CDR3 comprises 14 residues. The DNA for the CDR3 is TGCGCCAGCAGTCCGGGACAGAGGGAAGAGACCCAGTACTTC. It yields the protein CASSPGQREETQYF.

This chain connects TRBV28 to TRBJ1-3; the D is unclear. This CDR3 region has 15 residues. Trimming stripped 3 bases from V and 2 bases from J, with 11 bases between. Germline loops: CDR1 MDHEN, CDR2 SYDVKM. The CDR3 protein is CASSFLEAAGNTIYF. The CDR3 DNA is TGTGCCAGCAGTTTTTTAGAAGCGGCTGGAAACACCATATATTTT.

This clone was found a few times. The CDR3 coding sequence is TGTGCCACAGGGGCCCCCGGAGAGACCCAGTACTTC. Translated, it gives CATGAPGETQYF. This chain joins TRBV19 and TRBJ2-5; D possibly corresponds to TRBD1 (6 bases). Germline V gives CDR1 LNHDA, CDR2 SQIVND (reference sequence). V lost 10 bases and J 4 bases, leaving 13 bases between the germline ends. CDR3 size: 12 residues.

In this sample, this clone turned up many times. The genes are TRBV6-6 and TRBJ1-6; weak D call: TRBD1 (5 bases). The CDR3 length is 16 residues. The V end was cut by 6 bases, the J end by 7 bases, with 19 bases between. Germline loops: CDR1 MNHNY, CDR2 SVGAGI (reference sequence). The CDR3 protein is CASSPVHGGDNSPLHF. The CDR3 DNA reads TGTGCCAGCAGCCCCGTTCACGGGGGGGACAATTCACCCCTCCACTTT.

This clone has just a few counts. This rearrangement joins TRBV6-1 to TRBJ1-5; a possible D gene is TRBD1 (6 bases). V was trimmed by 5 bases and J by 2 bases, leaving 7 bases between them. The length of the CDR3 is 13 residues. Germline CDR1 is MNHNS and CDR2 is SASEGT. The CDR3 sequence is CASSSGGNQPQHF. The CDR3 DNA reads as TGTGCCAGCAGTTCAGGGGGCAATCAGCCCCAGCATTTT.

The chain has TRBV29-1 and TRBJ2-3; 10 nucleotides align to TRBD2. V lost 7 bases and J lost 4; bases outside the gene matches: 8. In germline, CDR1 is SQVTM, CDR2 ANQGSEA. The CDR3 has 14 residues. DNA of the CDR3: TGCAGCGCCCAAAGCGGGGGGGCCGCAGATACGCAGTATTTT. Translating gives CSAQSGGAADTQYF.

The rearrangement uses TRBV18 and TRBJ2-5; D possibly corresponds to TRBD1 (5 bases). Deletions cut 3 bases from V and 4 bases from J, with 12 bases between. The CDR3 sequence is 14 residues long. Per germline, CDR1 KGHSH and CDR2 LQKENI. CDR3 bases: TGTGCCAGCTCACCGCAGGGAAATCGAGAGACCCAGTACTTC. It codes for CASSPQGNRETQYF.

The V and J genes are TRBV6-5 and TRBJ2-7, with 11 bases lining up with TRBD1. The CDR3 has 14 amino acids. The germline V gene has CDR1 MNHEY and CDR2 SVGAGI. V was clipped by 9 bases and J by 3 bases; unmatched bases: 7. CDR3 region: CASRTGTGGYEQYF. The CDR3 DNA reads TGTGCCAGTCGTACAGGGACAGGGGGCTACGAGCAGTACTTC.

The V and J genes are TRBV10-3 and TRBJ2-2; a possible D gene is TRBD1 (6 bases). The V end lost 8 bases, the J end lost 4 bases, and 11 bases lay between the germline ends. The CDR3 has 13 residues. Germline CDR1 ENHRY, CDR2 SYGVKD. This CDR3 is CAIGKGVTGELFF. CDR3 nucleotide sequence: TGTGCCATCGGGAAGGGGGTCACCGGGGAGCTGTTTTTT.

The gene calls are TRBV2 and TRBJ1-1, with TRBD1 identical over 9 bases. The CDR3 totals 15 residues. CDR1 and CDR2 (germline): SNHLY, FYNNEI. With V trimmed by 3 bases and J by 2 bases, 4 bases remained unmatched. DNA of the CDR3: TGTGCCAGCAGTGAGGGGACAGGGCCAAACACTGAAGCTTTCTTT. It codes for CASSEGTGPNTEAFF.

CDR3 protein: CASSYFRMNTEAFF. CDR3 nucleotide sequence: TGTGCCAGCAGTTACTTTAGAATGAACACTGAAGCTTTCTTT. V gene TRBV6-5 combines with J gene TRBJ1-1; D call uncertain. V lost 1 base to trimming and J lost 0 bases, with 6 bases between them. CDR3 length: 14 residues. Germline V gives CDR1 MNHEY, CDR2 SVGAGI.

The rearrangement uses TRBV4-3 and TRBJ1-1, with 10 bases aligning to TRBD1. The CDR3 is 13 amino acids. The ends lost 1 base at V and 11 bases at J; junction bases unmatched: 4. In germline, CDR1 is LGHNA, CDR2 YSLEER. The CDR3 bases are TGCGCCAGCAGCCAAGGGGACAGGGGTGAGGCTTTCTTT. Its protein product is CASSQGDRGEAFF.

The chain has TRBV28 and TRBJ2-3; 7 nucleotides agree with TRBD2. The V segment lost 5 bases and the J segment 4 bases; nucleotides outside the gene matches: 6. Germline V gene sequence: CDR1 MDHEN, CDR2 SYDVKM. This CDR3 has 14 residues. This CDR3 is CASSVGRFADTQYF. The CDR3 nucleotides read TGTGCCAGCAGTGTCGGGAGGTTTGCAGATACGCAGTATTTT.

In its sample, this clone is medium-sized (0.01 to 0.1%). The chain couples TRBV19 to TRBJ1-2; 7 bases are shared with TRBD1. CDR1 and CDR2 (germline): LNHDA, SQIVND (reference sequence). The V gene end was trimmed by 7 bases and the J gene end by 8 bases; junction bases not matched to a gene: 10. This CDR3 region has 13 residues. CDR3 amino acids: CASMETGFRGYTF. The DNA for the CDR3 is TGTGCCAGTATGGAGACAGGGTTTAGAGGCTACACCTTC.

V gene TRBV28 combines with J gene TRBJ2-7; possibly TRBD1 for D (5 bases). The CDR3 sequence is 13 residues long. Germline-derived CDR1 and CDR2 are MDHEN and SYDVKM. Trimming cost V 7 bases and J 5 bases, with 15 bases left between them. The CDR3 DNA follows: TGTGCCAGCATCCAGGGTTCGAGTCACGAGCAGTACTTC. Amino acid sequence: CASIQGSSHEQYF.

The chain carries TRBV5-1 and TRBJ2-2; D is uncertain. Germline loops: CDR1 SGHRS, CDR2 YFSETQ. V lost 0 bases to trimming and J lost 1 base, with 4 bases between them. This CDR3 region has 14 residues. The CDR3 DNA is TGCGCCAGCAGCTTGGACATGAACACCGGGGAGCTGTTTTTT. As protein: CASSLDMNTGELFF.

The V call is TRBV11-1, the J call TRBJ2-1, with 7 nucleotides matching TRBD1. The V gene end was trimmed by 2 bases and the J gene end by 4 bases; junction bases not matched to a gene: 5. CDR3 length: 15 amino acids. From germline, CDR1 is SGHAT and CDR2 FQDESV (reference sequence). The CDR3 protein is CASSLLGQKYNEQFF. CDR3 DNA sequence: TGTGCCAGCAGCTTATTGGGACAGAAGTACAATGAGCAGTTCTTC.

This clone has just a few counts. The chain has TRBV5-6 and TRBJ1-1, with D possibly being TRBD1 (6 bases). Germline lookup yields CDR1 SGHDT and CDR2 YYEEEE. V was clipped by 0 bases and J by 8 bases, with 11 bases between them. The CDR3 runs to 13 residues. This CDR3 reads CASSLVQGSEAFF. The CDR3 nucleotides are TGTGCCAGCAGCTTGGTACAGGGATCGGAAGCTTTCTTT.

This clone has only one observation. In the same sample, other DNA sequences code for this CDR3. V gene TRBV7-2 combines with J gene TRBJ1-2; D is possibly TRBD1 (5 bases). Germline V lookup: CDR1 SGHTA, CDR2 FQGNSA. This CDR3 is built from 14 residues. The V gene lost 5 bases and the J gene lost 3 bases, with 13 bases spanning the gap. The CDR3 reads CASSPFRVDYGYTF. In DNA form, the CDR3 reads TGTGCCAGCAGCCCCTTCAGGGTTGACTATGGCTACACCTTC.